The entry that follows covers one T cell receptor beta chain sequence. Trimming cost V 5 bases and J 0 bases, with 11 bases left between them. CDR1 KGHSH and CDR2 LQKENI come from the germline V gene. CDR3 length equals 14 residues. The data are from a study of T cell changes during pregnancy in multiple sclerosis. The repertoire was sequenced with immunoSEQ multiplex PCR; TCRdb's copy has only in-frame clones and lacks some. The profile covers roughly 90,000 clones, with roughly 93% appearing a single time and 2% to 2.5% taken by the ten largest. The chain uses TRBV18 and TRBJ2-7; unclear D gene. This sequence originates from a female donor with multiple sclerosis, enrolled in a pregnancy study. The sequencing used peripheral blood, collected in the third trimester of pregnancy. Written as DNA, the CDR3 is TGTGCCAGCTCAGACATGATTAGCTCCTACGAGCAGTACTTC. This gives the protein CASSDMISSYEQYF.